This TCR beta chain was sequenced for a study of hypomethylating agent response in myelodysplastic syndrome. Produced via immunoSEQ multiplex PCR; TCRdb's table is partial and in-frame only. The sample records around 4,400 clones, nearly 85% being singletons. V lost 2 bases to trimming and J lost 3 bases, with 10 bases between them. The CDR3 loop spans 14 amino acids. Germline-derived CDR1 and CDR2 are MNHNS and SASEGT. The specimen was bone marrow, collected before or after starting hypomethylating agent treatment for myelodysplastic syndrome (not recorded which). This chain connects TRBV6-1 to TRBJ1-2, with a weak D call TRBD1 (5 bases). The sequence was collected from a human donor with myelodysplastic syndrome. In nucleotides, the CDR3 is TGTGCCAGCAGTGAACCGGGGACGTACTATGGCTACACCTTC. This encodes CASSEPGTYYGYTF.